This TCR beta chain was identified during a study of T cells in Graves' hyperthyroidism and ophthalmopathy. With 3 bases removed from V and 2 bases from J, the gap between germline ends came to 10 bases. Germline V lookup: CDR1 SGHAT, CDR2 FQDESV (reference sequence). This CDR3 is 14 amino acids long. This clonotype was observed at least ten times. Its antigen is not known. RNA transcripts were the template for amplifying TCR beta CDR3 regions. HTBI primers were the set used in a first-round RT-PCR of the TCR CDR3. TCRdb ran MiXCR on the multiplex PCR reads and lists one entry per CDR3 protein. The table records 300,000 to 400,000 distinct CDR3 sequences, 14% of them present only once. Overall study findings and caveats: Using 13 V-J features, a model discriminated ophthalmopathy from stable hyperthyroidism.

This chain links TRBV11-1 with TRBJ2-5, with TRBD2 as a possible D gene (6 bases). The receptor was isolated from a woman aged 25 to 39 with Graves' hyperthyroidism. The sequenced material came from blood. CDR3 in amino acids: CASSFGLQQETQYF. CDR3 in DNA: TGTGCCAGCAGCTTCGGACTACAACAAGAGACCCAGTACTTC.